The subject of this entry is one TCR beta chain. This clonotype was observed many times. The antigen it recognizes is unknown. Per-nucleotide qualities are absent, and no much larger clonotype sits a single base away. The sample comes from a study of T cell repertoires in cytomegalovirus infection (dated by TCRdb to between 2018 and 2021). With respect to the entire study: Because public TCR beta signatures pointed to carriage of CMV infection together with the matching HLA type, the HLA type of each donor mattered for the analysis.

The listed sequencing device is Illumina HiSeq 1500. TCRdb reanalyzed the raw reads on its own, using fastp at Q25 for trimming and MiXCR for clone calling, and kept in-frame beta chains. One record per CDR3 amino acid sequence lists the most common genes and DNA. Recorded for this sample are some 270,000 distinct CDR3 sequences; about 18% of them occurred a single time. The ten largest clones take up more than 45% of the sample. On the study overall, not on this receptor specifically: The ex vivo response was dominated by HLA-C-restricted CMV-specific TCR beta clonotypes, and the single most frequent clonotype in two of eight donors was supplied by these HLA-C-restricted clonotypes. Carriers of CMV infection plus the relevant HLA type were discriminated by the cumulative frequency of public TCR beta family members in the study cohort and in an independent roughly 400-donor cohort.

Trimming leaves V shorter by 8 bases and J shorter by 4 bases, with the junction holding 10 bases beyond the gene matches. The CDR3 numbers 14 residues from cysteine through phenylalanine. Just the 42-base CDR3 DNA is kept, in frame starting at base 1. According to the germline V gene, CDR1 reads MGHDK and CDR2 reads SYGVNS. The sample was CD8+ T cells from PBMCs. The sequence links TRBV25-1 to TRBJ2-5, and 7 bases in between align with TRBD1. This clonotype was obtained from a human donor in good health (CMV status not recorded). Some clones in this sample may be carry-over from other donors' samples. CDR3 reads: CASPARDRSETQYF. The bases read TGTGCCAGCCCAGCACGGGACAGATCAGAGACCCAGTACTTC.